This entry describes one T cell receptor beta chain. The data originate from a study of shared clonotypes between healthy human individuals. The naive CD8 subset, CD45RO-negative cells positively selected for CCR7, excluded terminally differentiated effector memory CD45RA+ cells. The CDR3 covers 17 residues. Germline CDR1 LNHDA, CDR2 SQIVND (reference sequence). Trimming at V came to 7 bases and at J to 0 bases, leaving 10 bases not matched to a gene. Clones were read by immunoSEQ multiplex PCR, and TCRdb kept only the in-frame ones, dropping some. The profile covers under 2,000,000 clones, with 85% to 95% appearing a single time and 1% to 1.5% taken by the ten largest.

The TCR originated in a man between 18 and 35 years old in good health. The V and J genes are TRBV19 and TRBJ1-4, with 8 bases matching TRBD1. Input material: naive CD8+ T cells sorted from blood. The CDR3 bases are TGTGCCAGTAAGGTCGGGGACAGGCTTGCAACTAATGAAAAACTGTTTTTT. Translated: CASKVGDRLATNEKLFF.